This T cell receptor (beta chain) was found in a study of tumor-infiltrating lymphocytes in primary liver carcinoma. In the study overall: Samples produced roughly 3.65 to 8 million productive TCRbeta reads, comparable across tissue types. Overall study findings and caveats: Reduced overlap was seen in tumor-adjacent and tumor-blood pairs versus tumor region pairs.

Starting material of about 480 ng total RNA yielded TCR beta cDNA via a constant-region primer. Three-round nested multiplex PCR performed with slightly modified ARM-PCR produced the TCR beta libraries. The first two PCR rounds, approximately 10 cycles each, used TRBV1-TRBV30 forward primers and a C-beta reverse primer. TCRdb processed the multiplex PCR reads anew with MiXCR; each CDR3 protein has one entry. The repertoire holds tens of thousands of distinct CDR3 sequences, with 75% as singletons. Both RNA and DNA were isolated together from around 20-30 mg of bulk tissue that had not been sorted. The cohort consisted of patients whose primary liver carcinoma was surgically resected. The germline V gene encodes CDR1 MRHNA and CDR2 SNTAGT. This CDR3 comprises 13 residues. This clonotype was observed a single time. The antigen remains undetermined. The germline gene is not matched at one end of the junction; a read error may be the cause.

The rearrangement links TRBV6-4 to TRBJ2-2, with D perhaps TRBD1 (6 bases). Material: tumor-adjacent normal liver tissue. This sequence originates from a man aged 35 to 55 with primary liver carcinoma and hepatitis B virus infection. This CDR3 reads CASSAEGAGERLF. The CDR3 DNA reads as TGTGCCAGCAGTGCGGAAGGGGCAGGGGAGCGGTTATTT.